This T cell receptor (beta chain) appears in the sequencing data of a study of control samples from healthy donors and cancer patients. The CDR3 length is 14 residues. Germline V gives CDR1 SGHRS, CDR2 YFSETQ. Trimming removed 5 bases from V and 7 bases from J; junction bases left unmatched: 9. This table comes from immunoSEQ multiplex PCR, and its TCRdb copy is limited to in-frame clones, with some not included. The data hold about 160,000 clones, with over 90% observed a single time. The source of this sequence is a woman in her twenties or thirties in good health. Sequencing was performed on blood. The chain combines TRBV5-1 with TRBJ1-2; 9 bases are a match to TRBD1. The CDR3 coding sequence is TGCGCCAGCAGATCCCCGGGACAGGGAGTTGGCTACACCTTC. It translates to CASRSPGQGVGYTF.